These T cell receptor beta chains were read from a single sample in a study of read filtering for tumor transcriptome and immune sequencing. MiXCR, applied by TCRdb to the reads, yields one record per CDR3 protein. There are some 120,000 distinct CDR3 sequences in the sample; 10% to 15% occur only once, and approximately 9.9% lies in the top ten. The sequencing sample was made of a population of CD138-negative cells sorted from bone marrow. All receptors come from a donor at least 40 years old with multiple myeloma. Each CDR3 is given with its conserved first and last residue. The order of the fields is V gene, D gene, clone size, J gene, CDR3 length, CDR3 DNA, CDR3 protein. D genes are given only for firm matches. For some rows the clone size is stated as once, few or many, or as a class when expanded; others skip it.

V: TRBV20-1; D: .; size: many; J: TRBJ2-5; length: 10; DNA: TGCAGTGCTAGAGTCGAGACCCAGTACTTC; CDR3: CSARVETQYF
V: TRBV20-1; D: TRBD2; size: many; J: TRBJ2-1; length: 14; DNA: TGCAGTGCTAGGTTAGCGGGAGACTACAATGAGCAGTTCTTC; CDR3: CSARLAGDYNEQFF
V: TRBV19; D: .; size: many; J: TRBJ1-1; length: 14; DNA: TGTGCCAGTAGATCCGAGGGGGGGCACACTGAAGCTTTCTTT; CDR3: CASRSEGGHTEAFF
V: TRBV5-1; D: TRBD1; size: many; J: TRBJ1-1; length: 13; DNA: TGCGCCAGCAGGGATACAGGGGGAACTGAAGCTTTCTTT; CDR3: CASRDTGGTEAFF
V: TRBV7-9; D: .; size: many; J: TRBJ1-2; length: 14; DNA: TGTGCCAGCAGCTTAGCAGGTTATAACTATGGCTACACCTTC; CDR3: CASSLAGYNYGYTF
V: TRBV5-1; D: .; size: many; J: TRBJ2-3; length: 14; DNA: TGCGCCAGCAGGGACACGGCTAACACAGATACGCAGTATTTT; CDR3: CASRDTANTDTQYF
V: TRBV5-1; D: .; size: many; J: TRBJ2-3; length: 15; DNA: TGCGCCAGCAGTTCCACTGGGCCTAGCACAGATACGCAGTATTTT; CDR3: CASSSTGPSTDTQYF
V: TRBV29-1; D: .; size: many; J: TRBJ1-2; length: 15; DNA: TGCAGCGTTGAAGAAGGGGGAACAGCTAACTATGGCTACACCTTC; CDR3: CSVEEGGTANYGYTF
V: TRBV6-2/TRBV6-3; D: .; size: many; J: TRBJ2-7; length: 13; DNA: TGTGCCACAAAGGTGGGCGACACCTACGAGCAGTACTTC; CDR3: CATKVGDTYEQYF
V: TRBV5-5; D: .; size: many; J: TRBJ2-7; length: 13; DNA: TGTGCCAGCAGTTCGAGCACGGTCGGCGAGCAGTACTTC; CDR3: CASSSSTVGEQYF
V: TRBV18; D: TRBD2; size: many; J: TRBJ2-3; length: 15; DNA: TGTGCCAGCTCACCGACCACTAGCGGGATGGATACGCAGTATTTT; CDR3: CASSPTTSGMDTQYF
V: TRBV12-3/TRBV12-4; D: .; size: many; J: TRBJ2-1; length: 13; DNA: TGTGCCAGCAGTTTTAAACAGACTAATGAGCAGTTCTTC; CDR3: CASSFKQTNEQFF
V: TRBV5-6; D: .; size: .; J: TRBJ1-4; length: 13; DNA: TGTGCCAGCAGCTTGTTAGCTAATGAAAAACTGTTTTTT; CDR3: CASSLLANEKLFF
V: TRBV6-2/TRBV6-3; D: TRBD1; size: many; J: TRBJ1-4; length: 14; DNA: TGTGCCAGCAGTTTTCAGGGGGCCGCTGAAAAACTGTTTTTT; CDR3: CASSFQGAAEKLFF
V: TRBV5-1; D: TRBD1; size: many; J: TRBJ1-5; length: 14; DNA: TGCGCCAGCAGCTCCGGGACAGGCAATCAGCCCCAGCATTTT; CDR3: CASSSGTGNQPQHF
V: TRBV7-2; D: TRBD1; size: many; J: TRBJ2-1; length: 16; DNA: TGTGCCAGCAGCTTATTCTCCGGGACAGGCTACAATGAGCAGTTCTTC; CDR3: CASSLFSGTGYNEQFF
V: TRBV6-7; D: TRBD2; size: many; J: TRBJ2-1; length: 17; DNA: TGTGCCAGCAGTTACTCGACGCGGGAGTGTATAAAGGTTGAGCAGTTCTTC; CDR3: CASSYSTRECIKVEQFF
V: TRBV28; D: TRBD1; size: many; J: TRBJ1-2; length: 13; DNA: TGTGCCATTCAACAGGGGGCTGGCTATGGCTACACCTTC; CDR3: CAIQQGAGYGYTF
V: TRBV7-2; D: TRBD2; size: .; J: TRBJ2-5; length: 19; DNA: TGTGCCAGCAGCTTTTCCGGGACTAGCGGGAGGGTGAGCCAAGAGACCCAGTACTTC; CDR3: CASSFSGTSGRVSQETQYF
V: TRBV5-4; D: TRBD1; size: .; J: TRBJ2-7; length: 15; DNA: TGTGCCAGCAGCCCGCGGCAGGGGGATTCCTACGAGCAGTACTTC; CDR3: CASSPRQGDSYEQYF
V: TRBV20-1; D: TRBD1; size: many; J: TRBJ1-1; length: 12; DNA: TGCAGTGCAACAGATCCGGACAGGGAGGCTTTCTTT; CDR3: CSATDPDREAFF
V: TRBV6-5; D: .; size: many; J: TRBJ1-1; length: 13; DNA: TGTGCCAGCAGTAGAACAGGGTCGGCTGAAGCTTTCTTT; CDR3: CASSRTGSAEAFF
V: TRBV23-1; D: .; size: many; J: TRBJ2-1; length: 18; DNA: TGCGCCAGCAGTCCCCCCAACAGGGAAATAAGCCCCTACAATGAGCAGTTCTTC; CDR3: CASSPPNREISPYNEQFF
V: TRBV4-2; D: TRBD2; size: few; J: TRBJ2-1; length: 15; DNA: TGTGCCAGCAGCCCCGGGACTAGCGTGGGCAATGAGCAGTTCTTC; CDR3: CASSPGTSVGNEQFF
V: TRBV12-3/TRBV12-4; D: TRBD1; size: many; J: TRBJ2-3; length: 15; DNA: TGTGCCAGCAGTACGGGACAGGGGAGCACAGATACGCAGTATTTT; CDR3: CASSTGQGSTDTQYF
V: TRBV9; D: .; size: many; J: TRBJ2-3; length: 14; DNA: TGTGCCAGCAGCGTGGGAACTAGCACAGATATGCAGTATTTT; CDR3: CASSVGTSTDMQYF
V: TRBV4-2; D: .; size: many; J: TRBJ2-1; length: 14; DNA: TGTGCCAGCAGCCGAGGCCCAGAATACAATGAGCAGTTCTTC; CDR3: CASSRGPEYNEQFF
V: TRBV11-1; D: .; size: few; J: TRBJ1-1; length: 11; DNA: TGTGCCAGCAAAGGGAACACTGAAGCTTTCTTT; CDR3: CASKGNTEAFF
V: TRBV11-2; D: TRBD1; size: many; J: TRBJ2-1; length: 15; DNA: TGTGCCAGCAGCCGAGGGGGCAGCTCCTACAATGAGCAGTTCTTC; CDR3: CASSRGGSSYNEQFF
V: TRBV10-3; D: TRBD2; size: many; J: TRBJ2-7; length: 14; DNA: TGTGCCATTGGACTAGCGGGAGAGTCCTACGAGCAGTACTTC; CDR3: CAIGLAGESYEQYF
V: TRBV7-9; D: .; size: many; J: TRBJ1-3; length: 15; DNA: TGTGCCAGCAGCTTTTACGGGACCGTTGGAAACACCATATATTTT; CDR3: CASSFYGTVGNTIYF
V: TRBV7-3; D: .; size: many; J: TRBJ2-3; length: 14; DNA: TGTGCCAGCAGCTTAGCCCAGGGCACAGATACGCAGTATTTT; CDR3: CASSLAQGTDTQYF
V: TRBV5-4; D: TRBD1; size: many; J: TRBJ1-6; length: 15; DNA: TGTGCCAGCAGCCTATCGGGACAGGGGAATTCACCCCTCCACTTT; CDR3: CASSLSGQGNSPLHF
V: TRBV30; D: .; size: many; J: TRBJ1-2; length: 13; DNA: TGTGCCTGGAGCGAGAAATCGTTTCCCGGCTACACCTTC; CDR3: CAWSEKSFPGYTF
V: TRBV11-2; D: TRBD2; size: many; J: TRBJ2-2; length: 16; DNA: TGTGCCAGCAGCTTAGCTAGCGGGGGTCCCACCGGGGAGCTGTTTTTT; CDR3: CASSLASGGPTGELFF
V: TRBV12-3/TRBV12-4; D: TRBD1; size: many; J: TRBJ1-1; length: 11; DNA: TGTGCCAGCAGGGACAGGGGGGAAGCTTTCTTT; CDR3: CASRDRGEAFF
V: TRBV12-3/TRBV12-4; D: TRBD1; size: many; J: TRBJ1-2; length: 14; DNA: TGTGCCAGCAGTTTAGAGGGGGCTGGGAATGGCTACACCTTC; CDR3: CASSLEGAGNGYTF
V: TRBV3-1; D: TRBD2; size: many; J: TRBJ2-7; length: 14; DNA: TGTGCCAGCAGCGGCGGACTAGCGGGATACGAGCAGTACTTC; CDR3: CASSGGLAGYEQYF
V: TRBV5-1; D: .; size: few; J: TRBJ2-1; length: 11; DNA: TGCGCCAGCAGCCTGTACAATGGGCAGTTCTTC; CDR3: CASSLYNGQFF
V: TRBV5-1; D: .; size: many; J: TRBJ2-3; length: 15; DNA: TGCGCCAGCAGCTTGGGAGAAGCAGGAGCTTCGACGCAGTATTTT; CDR3: CASSLGEAGASTQYF
V: TRBV11-3; D: .; size: many; J: TRBJ2-2; length: 17; DNA: TGTGCCAGCAGCTTATCGGGGGCGCAAGGTTTTGCCGGGGAGCTGTTTTTT; CDR3: CASSLSGAQGFAGELFF
V: TRBV7-3; D: .; size: many; J: TRBJ1-5; length: 15; DNA: TGTGCCAGCAGCTTGGAGAGGGTACGAAATCAGCCCCAGCATTTT; CDR3: CASSLERVRNQPQHF
V: TRBV27; D: .; size: .; J: TRBJ1-1; length: 15; DNA: TGTGCCAGCAGTAACCGGGGGCTTGGTATTGCTGAAGCTTTCTTT; CDR3: CASSNRGLGIAEAFF
V: TRBV11-2; D: .; size: few; J: TRBJ2-7; length: 17; DNA: TGTGCCAGCAGCTTAGTTTTCGGGACTGGAAGGTCTTACGAGCAGTACTTC; CDR3: CASSLVFGTGRSYEQYF
V: TRBV9; D: TRBD2; size: few; J: TRBJ2-5; length: 15; DNA: TGTGCCAGCAGCTCCGGGGGGACTAGCGATGAGACCCAGTACTTC; CDR3: CASSSGGTSDETQYF
V: TRBV4-2; D: TRBD1; size: many; J: TRBJ2-2; length: 17; DNA: TGTGCCAGCAGCCGAAGGGATGGGACAGGGGTGGCCGGGGAGCTGTTTTTT; CDR3: CASSRRDGTGVAGELFF
V: TRBV19; D: .; size: many; J: TRBJ2-1; length: 15; DNA: TGTGCCAGTAGCACCGACAGGGACTCATACAATGAGCAGTTCTTC; CDR3: CASSTDRDSYNEQFF
V: TRBV7-2; D: TRBD1; size: many; J: TRBJ1-2; length: 15; DNA: TGTGCCAGCAGCCCGGGACAGGGGGTCGTATATGGCTACACCTTC; CDR3: CASSPGQGVVYGYTF
V: TRBV12-3/TRBV12-4; D: .; size: many; J: TRBJ2-2; length: 13; DNA: TGTGCCAGCGCGAATAGAGGCACCGGGGAGCTGTTTTTT; CDR3: CASANRGTGELFF
V: TRBV18; D: .; size: many; J: TRBJ1-5; length: 14; DNA: TGTGCCAGCTCCGTCGGTCCTACGAATCAGCCCCAGCATTTT; CDR3: CASSVGPTNQPQHF
V: TRBV2; D: TRBD2; size: few; J: TRBJ2-2; length: 17; DNA: TGTGCCAGCACCCGGGGACTAGCGGGAGGAGGCACCGGGGAGCTGTTTTTT; CDR3: CASTRGLAGGGTGELFF